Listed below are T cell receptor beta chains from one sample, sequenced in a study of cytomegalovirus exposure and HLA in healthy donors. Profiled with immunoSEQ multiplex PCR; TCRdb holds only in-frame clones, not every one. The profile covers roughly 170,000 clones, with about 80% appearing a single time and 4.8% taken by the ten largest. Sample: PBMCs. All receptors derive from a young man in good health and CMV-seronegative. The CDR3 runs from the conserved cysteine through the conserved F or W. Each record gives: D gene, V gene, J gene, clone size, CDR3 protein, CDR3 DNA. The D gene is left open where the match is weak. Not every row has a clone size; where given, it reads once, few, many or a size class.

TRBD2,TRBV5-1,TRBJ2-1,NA,CASSLSLAGFNNEQFF,TGCGCCAGCAGCTTGTCACTAGCGGGATTCAACAATGAGCAGTTCTTC
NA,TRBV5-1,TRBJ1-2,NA,CASSAINPNYGYTF,TGCGCCAGCAGCGCTATAAACCCTAACTATGGCTACACCTTC
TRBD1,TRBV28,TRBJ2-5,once,CASSLAGQVEKETQYF,TGTGCCAGCAGTTTGGCTGGACAGGTCGAAAAAGAGACCCAGTACTTC
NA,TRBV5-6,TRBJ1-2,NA,CATKGVGHIYGYTF,TGTGCCACCAAGGGGGTAGGGCATATCTATGGCTACACCTTC
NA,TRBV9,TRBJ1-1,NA,CASSDDGASNTEAFF,TGTGCCAGCAGCGATGATGGGGCCTCTAACACTGAAGCTTTCTTT
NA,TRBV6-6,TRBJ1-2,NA,CASIPVEVDYGYTF,TGTGCCAGCATCCCCGTGGAGGTCGACTATGGCTACACCTTC
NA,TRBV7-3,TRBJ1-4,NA,CASSLIGGQSNEKLFF,TGTGCCAGCAGCTTAATTGGCGGGCAGTCTAATGAAAAACTGTTTTTT
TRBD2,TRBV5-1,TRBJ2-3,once,CASSLVSSGRVADTQYF,TGCGCCAGCAGCTTGGTGTCTAGCGGGAGAGTGGCAGATACGCAGTATTTT
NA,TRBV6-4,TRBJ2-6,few,CASSDGSGAGANVLTF,TGTGCCAGCAGTGACGGTTCGGGGGCTGGGGCCAACGTCCTGACTTTC
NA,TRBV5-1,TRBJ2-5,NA,CASSLPKETQYF,TGCGCCAGCAGCTTGCCCAAAGAGACCCAGTACTTC
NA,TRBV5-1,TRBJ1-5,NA,CASSRGPSQPQHF,TGCGCCAGCAGCCGAGGCCCTAGTCAGCCCCAGCATTTT
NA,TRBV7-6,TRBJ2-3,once,CASSLEVRGTLSGTQYF,TGTGCCAGCAGCTTAGAAGTCCGGGGGACTCTTAGTGGTACGCAGTATTTT
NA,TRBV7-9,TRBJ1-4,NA,CSSAGGGAGEKLFF,TGTTCCAGCGCGGGAGGGGGTGCAGGAGAAAAACTGTTTTTT
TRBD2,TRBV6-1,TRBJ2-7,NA,CASRPGTSIAYEQYF,TGTGCCAGCAGGCCCGGGACTAGCATCGCCTACGAGCAGTACTTC
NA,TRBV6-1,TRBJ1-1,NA,CASSDRRERGTEAFF,TGTGCCAGCAGTGATAGGAGGGAAAGAGGCACTGAAGCTTTCTTT
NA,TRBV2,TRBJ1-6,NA,CASSENRVSSYNSPLHF,TGTGCCAGCAGTGAAAACAGGGTGAGCTCCTATAATTCACCCCTCCACTTT
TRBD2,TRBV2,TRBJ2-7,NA,CASSGGTIRYEQYF,TGTGCCAGCAGCGGGGGGACTATTCGCTACGAGCAGTACTTC
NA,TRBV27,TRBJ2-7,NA,CASSLSSISHYYEQYF,TGTGCCAGCAGTTTGTCATCGATCTCCCACTACTACGAGCAGTACTTC
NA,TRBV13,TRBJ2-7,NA,CASSLGGRDITYEQYF,TGTGCCAGCAGCTTAGGCGGTCGGGACATAACCTACGAGCAGTACTTC
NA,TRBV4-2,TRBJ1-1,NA,CASSQLTKRGETEAFF,TGTGCCAGCAGCCAACTAACGAAGCGGGGTGAAACTGAAGCTTTCTTT
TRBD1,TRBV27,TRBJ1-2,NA,CASSLSRTGVYGYTF,TGTGCCAGCAGTTTATCTCGGACAGGGGTTTATGGCTACACCTTC
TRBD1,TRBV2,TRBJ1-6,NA,CASNRGRGRAGSYNSPLHF,TGTGCCAGCAATCGAGGCAGGGGGCGCGCCGGGTCCTATAATTCACCCCTCCACTTT
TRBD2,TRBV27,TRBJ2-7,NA,CASSLRTSGGGRPYEQYF,TGTGCCAGCAGTTTAAGGACTAGCGGGGGTGGAAGGCCGTACGAGCAGTACTTC
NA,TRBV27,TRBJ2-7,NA,CASRPTAGYEQYF,TGTGCCAGCAGGCCGACAGCCGGCTACGAGCAGTACTTC
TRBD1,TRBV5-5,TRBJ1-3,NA,CASSFGQVSGNTIYF,TGTGCCAGCAGTTTCGGACAGGTCTCTGGAAACACCATATATTTT
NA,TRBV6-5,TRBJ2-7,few,CASSYSLASYEQYF,TGTGCCAGCAGTTACTCCCTGGCATCCTACGAGCAGTACTTC
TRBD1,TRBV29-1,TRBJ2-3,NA,CSVPGTGASDTQYF,TGCAGCGTTCCCGGGACAGGGGCATCAGATACGCAGTATTTT
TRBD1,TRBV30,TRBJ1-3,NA,CALTGTAFSGNTIYF,TGTGCCCTTACCGGGACAGCTTTCTCTGGAAACACCATATATTTT
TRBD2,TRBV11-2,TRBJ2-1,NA,CASSLRSGGGGAFEQFF,TGTGCCAGCAGCTTACGGTCTGGCGGCGGGGGGGCATTTGAGCAGTTCTTC
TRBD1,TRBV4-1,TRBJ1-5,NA,CASSQDRDRAQPQHF,TGCGCCAGCAGCCAAGATCGGGACAGGGCTCAGCCCCAGCATTTT
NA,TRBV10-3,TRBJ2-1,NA,CAISESQSRGYNEQFF,TGTGCCATCAGTGAGTCCCAAAGCAGGGGCTACAATGAGCAGTTCTTC
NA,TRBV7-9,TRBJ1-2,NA,CASSLGKEGGYTF,TGTGCCAGCAGCTTAGGAAAGGAGGGGGGCTACACCTTC
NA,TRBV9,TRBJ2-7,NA,CASSVAAGSNYEQYF,TGTGCCAGCAGCGTAGCAGCGGGTTCTAATTACGAGCAGTACTTC